Described below is a single TCR beta chain sequence and its context. Its target is unknown. This entry comes from a study of T cells in localized non-small cell lung cancer. The ends lost 3 bases at V and 2 bases at J; junction bases unmatched: 3. Germline values: CDR1 SGDLS, CDR2 YYNGEE. The CDR3 covers 14 residues. Study outcomes and limitations: Median detection of top 100 tumor clones in adjacent lung was about 52 clones. Analysis by sequencing included only one tumor region, so heterogeneity remains possible. Longer overall survival was linked to higher blood T cell density. Exceeding tumor, uninvolved adjacent lung had the highest T cell clonality.

Produced via immunoSEQ multiplex PCR; TCRdb's table is partial and in-frame only. This table holds under 20,000 clones, over 80% found once. The source is a male donor aged 60 or over with stage I squamous cell lung carcinoma. Sequencing was performed on peripheral blood, taken before any cancer treatment. The chain joins TRBV9 to TRBJ2-5, with 8 bases aligning to TRBD1. The CDR3, as DNA: TGTGCCAGCAGCGCGGGACAGGCGCAAGAGACCCAGTACTTC. Translating gives CASSAGQAQETQYF. Using reference TRBV9 and TRBJ2-5 for the parts outside the CDR3, the full variable domain is DSGVTQTPKHLITATGQRVTLRCSPRSGDLSVYWYQQSLDQGLQFLIQYYNGEERAKGNILERFSAQQFPDLHSELNLSSLELGDSALYFCASSAGQAQETQYFGPGTRLLVL.